This passage covers 28 T cell receptor beta chains from one sample sequenced in a study of OX40 agonist ivuxolimab in advanced cancers. The repertoire was sequenced with immunoSEQ multiplex PCR; TCRdb's copy has only in-frame clones and lacks some. Among around 80,000 clones listed, around 88% were seen once. Sample: CD4+ or CD8+ T cells sorted from blood, taken in a trial of the OX40 agonist ivuxolimab. These receptors originate from an adult with an advanced solid tumor such as melanoma, head and neck, liver or kidney cancer.

A note on this clone: Other DNA sequences in this specimen translate into the identical CDR3. The genes are TRBV7-9 and TRBJ2-3; no clear D gene. V lost 5 bases and J lost 6, with 6 bases in between. Germline CDR1 reads SEHNR; CDR2 reads FQNEAQ (reference sequence). This CDR3 comprises 11 residues. The CDR3 loop reads CASSRTDTQYF. The CDR3 DNA reads as TGTGCCAGCAGCCGGACCGATACGCAGTATTTT.

This clone appeared a single time. This chain links TRBV6-5 with TRBJ2-1, with TRBD1 matching 8 bases. The germline V gene encodes CDR1 MNHEY and CDR2 SVGAGI. CDR3 length equals 14 residues. V shed 4 bases, J shed 4 bases, and the junction held 3 bases outside the gene matches. CDR3: CASSSRGLYNEQFF. CDR3 DNA sequence: TGTGCCAGCAGTTCCAGGGGGCTATACAATGAGCAGTTCTTC.

This chain uses TRBV6-1 with TRBJ1-1, with TRBD1 matching 8 bases. CDR3 length equals 13 residues. Germline V gene data show CDR1 as MNHNS and CDR2 as SASEGT. Germline trimming cut 6 bases from V and 1 base from J; bases unmatched to any gene: 1. The chain's CDR3 is CASRGTGNTEAFF. CDR3 nucleotides: TGTGCCAGCAGGGGGACAGGGAACACTGAAGCTTTCTTT.

The rearrangement joins TRBV11-2 to TRBJ2-7, with 7 bases lining up with TRBD2. Germline values: CDR1 SGHAT, CDR2 FQNNGV. J was trimmed by 3 bases and V by 6 bases; bases with no gene match: 8. The CDR3 has 14 residues. In DNA form, the CDR3 reads TGTGCCAGCAGGAAACCGGGAGGACGCTACGAGCAGTACTTC. It translates to CASRKPGGRYEQYF.

V gene TRBV19 combines with J gene TRBJ2-6, with D possibly called TRBD1 or TRBD2 (5 bases each). The CDR3 extends over 19 amino acids. V was pared by 5 bases and J by 2 bases, with 22 bases between. Germline V CDR1 and CDR2: LNHDA, SQIVND (reference sequence). The CDR3 coding sequence is TGTGCCAGTAGTTTAACCGGGACGACGCGTCTGGCTGGGGCCAACGTCCTGACTTTC. It encodes CASSLTGTTRLAGANVLTF.

This chain links TRBV19 with TRBJ1-2, with 10 positions matching TRBD1. The CDR3 length is 13 residues. J was trimmed by 7 bases and V by 7 bases; bases with no gene match: 6. Germline values: CDR1 LNHDA, CDR2 SQIVND (reference sequence). CDR3 region: CASIRQGARGYTF. DNA for the CDR3: TGTGCCAGTATCAGACAGGGGGCGCGTGGCTACACCTTC.

The genes are TRBV4-3 and TRBJ1-1; TRBD1 aligns across 8 bases. The CDR3 totals 17 residues. Germline CDR1 LGHNA, CDR2 YSLEER. Trimming cost V 1 base and J 3 bases; bases outside gene matches: 10. The CDR3: CASSQVSGPGQDTEAFF. For the CDR3, the DNA is TGCGCCAGCAGCCAAGTAAGTGGGCCGGGACAGGACACTGAAGCTTTCTTT.

The chain joins TRBV7-9 to TRBJ2-3; tentatively, D is TRBD1 or TRBD2 (5 bases each). This CDR3 has 18 residues. CDR1 and CDR2 from the germline V gene are SEHNR and FQNEAQ (reference sequence). The ends were cut back, 0 bases at V and 9 bases at J, with 25 bases in the middle. For the CDR3, the DNA is TGTGCCAGCAGCTTAGCGATGAGGGGCAGCACCCCCGACCCGACGCAGTATTTT. Amino acid sequence: CASSLAMRGSTPDPTQYF.

The chain is built from TRBV7-2 and TRBJ2-1; 8 bases are a match to TRBD2. This CDR3 comprises 14 residues. The J segment lost 8 bases and the V segment lost 5 bases, leaving 8 bases of the junction unmatched. Per germline, CDR1 SGHTA and CDR2 FQGNSA. The CDR3 is CASSPRGGADEQFF. In DNA, the CDR3 is TGTGCCAGCAGCCCCCGGGGGGGGGCGGATGAGCAGTTCTTC.

The J gene is TRBJ2-1, the V gene TRBV2; TRBD2 matches 8 bases. This CDR3 region has 14 residues. Germline values: CDR1 SNHLY, CDR2 FYNNEI. V was pared by 4 bases and J by 9 bases, with 8 bases of the junction left unmatched. The CDR3 DNA sequence: TGTGCCAGCAGTGTTGAGCGGGAGTCGGGTGAGCAGTTCTTC. Encoded protein: CASSVERESGEQFF.

The genes are TRBV13 and TRBJ2-5, with 7 bases that match TRBD1. Trimming removed 5 bases from V and 1 base from J; junction bases left unmatched: 10. Germline CDR1 and CDR2: PRHDT and FYEKMQ (reference sequence). The CDR3 contains 16 residues. CDR3 DNA sequence: TGTGCCAGCAGCAACCGGGACAGATATGTCCAAGAGACCCAGTACTTC. Protein product: CASSNRDRYVQETQYF.

The chain joins TRBV18 to TRBJ1-5, with D possibly TRBD1 on 5 matching bases. V was cut by 1 base and J by 4 bases, with 17 bases left in between. CDR1 and CDR2 from the germline V gene are KGHSH and LQKENI. The CDR3 runs to 17 residues. The CDR3 is CASSPLGVQVGNQPQHF. The CDR3 DNA reads as TGTGCCAGCTCACCACTGGGGGTCCAGGTTGGGAATCAGCCCCAGCATTTT.

V is TRBV11-3 and J is TRBJ2-3; D unclear. CDR1 SGHNT and CDR2 YENEEA come from the germline V gene. Trimming stripped 5 bases from V and 4 bases from J, with 10 bases between. The CDR3 sequence is 13 residues long. The chain's CDR3 is CASSRIRADTQYF. CDR3 DNA: TGTGCCAGCAGCAGAATTCGGGCAGATACGCAGTATTTT.

The rearrangement uses TRBV15 and TRBJ2-3; D is unresolved. Per the germline V gene, CDR1 is LNHNV and CDR2 is YYDKDF (reference sequence). This CDR3 has 13 residues. Trimming pared 1 base from V and 9 bases from J, leaving 11 bases between. The CDR3 spells CATSRGRPGTQYF. CDR3 DNA: TGTGCCACCAGCAGAGGTCGGCCCGGGACGCAGTATTTT.

The V and J genes are TRBV19 and TRBJ1-1; D uncertain. CDR1 is LNHDA, CDR2 SQIVND, per germline (reference sequence). The CDR3 totals 14 residues. Deletions cut 5 bases from V and 7 bases from J, with 17 bases between. DNA of the CDR3: TGTGCCAGTAGTTCCCAGGCGGACGCTGGTGAAGCTTTCTTT. This sequence encodes CASSSQADAGEAFF.

This chain uses TRBV5-4 with TRBJ1-3; 9 nucleotides match TRBD1. Per germline, CDR1 SGHNT and CDR2 YYREEE (reference sequence). The length of the CDR3 is 20 residues. V gave up 0 bases and J gave up 0 bases; unmatched junction bases: 13. In DNA, the CDR3 is TGTGCCAGCAGCTTGGCCAAGGGCGGGACAGGGATAATCTCTGGAAACACCATATATTTT. It is translated as CASSLAKGGTGIISGNTIYF.

The chain couples TRBV2 to TRBJ1-2; weak D call: TRBD1 (5 bases). Germline V CDR1 and CDR2: SNHLY, FYNNEI. V was clipped by 6 bases and J by 3 bases, with 17 bases between them. The CDR3 has 15 amino acids. The CDR3 coding sequence is TGTGCCAGCAGCTCCCTCCCTGGAGGGGACTATGGCTACACCTTC. Translation: CASSSLPGGDYGYTF.

DNA of the CDR3: TGTGCCAGCAGCTTAGTTGGCCTAGCGGGCGGAGGCTCCTACAATGAGCAGTTCTTC. Translating it yields CASSLVGLAGGGSYNEQFF. The rearrangement joins TRBV7-2 to TRBJ2-1, with 8 nucleotides matching TRBD2. This CDR3 comprises 19 residues. V lost 1 base, J lost 0 bases, and 11 bases stayed unmatched. Germline lookup yields CDR1 SGHTA and CDR2 FQGNSA.

V gene TRBV7-9 combines with J gene TRBJ2-6; D might be TRBD2 (6 bases). There are 15 residues in the CDR3. V dropped 5 bases and J dropped 1 base, with 9 bases sitting between them. Per the germline V gene, CDR1 is SEHNR and CDR2 is FQNEAQ (reference sequence). Here the CDR3 reads CASSGAGSGANVLTF. The CDR3 DNA follows: TGTGCCAGCAGCGGGGCGGGGTCTGGGGCCAACGTCCTGACTTTC.

The chain carries TRBV4-2 and TRBJ2-1; 8 positions match TRBD1. V shed 0 bases and J 0 bases; nucleotides not matched to a gene: 4. The CDR3 has 17 amino acids. Germline loops: CDR1 LGHNA, CDR2 YNFKEQ. The CDR3 coding sequence is TGTGCCAGCAGCCAAGATTTAGACAGGGGCTCCTACAATGAGCAGTTCTTC. Translation: CASSQDLDRGSYNEQFF.

This clone was picked up one time. V usage is TRBV5-1 and J usage is TRBJ2-3, with D perhaps matching TRBD1 (5 bases). The ends were cut back, 4 bases at V and 0 bases at J, with 12 bases in the middle. Germline CDR1 reads SGHRS; CDR2 reads YFSETQ. The CDR3 consists of 15 residues. CDR3 DNA sequence: TGCGCCAGCAGCCTTACAGGTATTAGCACAGATACGCAGTATTTT. Its translation is CASSLTGISTDTQYF.

The genes are TRBV5-1 and TRBJ1-5; D is possibly TRBD1 (5 bases). Germline CDR1 reads SGHRS; CDR2 reads YFSETQ. V lost 5 bases, J lost 5 bases, and 17 bases lay in between. The CDR3 is 15 residues long. For the CDR3, the DNA is TGCGCCAGCAGGATGGGTGGGGGGGAAGATCAGCCCCAGCATTTT. Residues: CASRMGGGEDQPQHF.

The CDR3 DNA sequence: TGTGCCAGCAGACTGCCCGGGACCGTTAATGGCTACACCTTC. Its translation is CASRLPGTVNGYTF. The V call is TRBV6-5, the J call TRBJ1-2; the D gene is possibly TRBD1 (5 bases). The germline V gene has CDR1 MNHEY and CDR2 SVGAGI. Trimming stripped 6 bases from V and 6 bases from J, with 17 bases between. The CDR3 is made up of 14 amino acids.

The rearrangement uses TRBV27 and TRBJ1-3; D might be TRBD1 (5 bases). This CDR3 is built from 14 residues. V was pared by 4 bases and J by 0 bases, with 7 bases between. Germline V CDR1 and CDR2: MNHEY, SMNVEV (reference sequence). The CDR3 DNA reads as TGTGCCAGCAGTTCGAGGGGCTCTGGAAACACCATATATTTT. Protein product: CASSSRGSGNTIYF.

This sequence joins TRBV9 and TRBJ2-1, with D perhaps matching TRBD1 or TRBD2 (5 bases each). The CDR3 is 13 amino acids. Trimming shortened V by 0 bases and J by 12 bases, and 13 bases separated the two germline ends. Germline-derived CDR1 and CDR2 are SGDLS and YYNGEE. The CDR3, as DNA: TGTGCCAGCAGCGTAGGAGGGGATGCGGGGCAGTTCTTC. Its translation: CASSVGGDAGQFF.

V and J are TRBV28 and TRBJ2-5, with D perhaps TRBD2 (6 bases). With 5 bases removed from V and 0 bases from J, the gap between germline ends came to 13 bases. The CDR3 consists of 15 residues. The V gene's germline CDR1 is MDHEN and CDR2 SYDVKM. DNA of the CDR3: TGTGCCAGCAGTCTCTCGGGACTGGACCAAGAGACCCAGTACTTC. It is translated as CASSLSGLDQETQYF.

The chain employs TRBV6-1 and TRBJ1-5; tentatively, D is TRBD1 (6 bases). Germline assignment: CDR1 MNHNS and CDR2 SASEGT. Trimming cost V 7 bases and J 1 base, with 8 bases left between them. This CDR3 contains 13 residues. The DNA for the CDR3 is TGTGCCAGCAACGGACAGAGCAATCAGCCCCAGCATTTT. Protein product: CASNGQSNQPQHF.

CDR3 nucleotides: TGTGCCAGCAGTCAGGACAGGGGGCAGAATGAGCAGTTCTTC. Translating it yields CASSQDRGQNEQFF. This chain uses TRBV5-4 with TRBJ2-1; 11 nucleotides agree with TRBD1. J lost 7 bases, V lost 5 bases, and 5 bases had no gene match. Per the germline V gene, CDR1 is SGHNT and CDR2 is YYREEE (reference sequence). The CDR3 consists of 14 residues.